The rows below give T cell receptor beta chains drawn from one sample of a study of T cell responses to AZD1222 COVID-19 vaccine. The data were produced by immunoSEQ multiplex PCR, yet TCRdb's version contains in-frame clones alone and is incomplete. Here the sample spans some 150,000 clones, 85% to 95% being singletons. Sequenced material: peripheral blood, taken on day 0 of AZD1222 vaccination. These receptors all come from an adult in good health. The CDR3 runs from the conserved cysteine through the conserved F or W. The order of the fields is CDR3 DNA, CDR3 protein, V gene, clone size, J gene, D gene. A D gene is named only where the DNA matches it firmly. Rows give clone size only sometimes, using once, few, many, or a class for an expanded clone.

CDR3 DNA: TGTGCCAGCAGACCGACAGGGAGCTATGGCTACACCTTC
CDR3 protein: CASRPTGSYGYTF
V gene: TRBV5-6
clone size: -
J gene: TRBJ1-2
D gene: TRBD1

CDR3 DNA: TGTGCCAGCAGCTTAACGGACAGGGACCAGGAGGGCTACACCTTC
CDR3 protein: CASSLTDRDQEGYTF
V gene: TRBV5-6
clone size: -
J gene: TRBJ1-2
D gene: TRBD1

CDR3 DNA: TGCAGTGCTAGTAACAGGGGGCAGACTGGGGCCAACGTCCTGACTTTC
CDR3 protein: CSASNRGQTGANVLTF
V gene: TRBV20-1
clone size: -
J gene: TRBJ2-6
D gene: TRBD1

CDR3 DNA: TGTGCCTGGATGCAGGGGGCGTCCGGCTACACCTTC
CDR3 protein: CAWMQGASGYTF
V gene: TRBV30
clone size: -
J gene: TRBJ1-2
D gene: TRBD1

CDR3 DNA: TGTGCCATCAGTGAGATTGGGACAGGGGTCTCTGAAGCTTTCTTT
CDR3 protein: CAISEIGTGVSEAFF
V gene: TRBV10-3
clone size: -
J gene: TRBJ1-1
D gene: TRBD1

CDR3 DNA: TGTGCCAGCAGTCGACAGGGAGGGAGTCAGCCCCAGCATTTT
CDR3 protein: CASSRQGGSQPQHF
V gene: TRBV27
clone size: -
J gene: TRBJ1-5
D gene: TRBD1

CDR3 DNA: TGTGCCAGCAGTGGAATACAGGGAGGCGGATCACCCCTCCACTTT
CDR3 protein: CASSGIQGGGSPLHF
V gene: TRBV2
clone size: -
J gene: TRBJ1-6
D gene: -

CDR3 DNA: TGTGCCAGCAGCGCGACAGGTTATAATTCACCCCTCCACTTT
CDR3 protein: CASSATGYNSPLHF
V gene: TRBV25-1
clone size: -
J gene: TRBJ1-6
D gene: -

CDR3 DNA: TGTGCCTGGAGTGAGAAGGGGCGGGGGAACACTGAAGCTTTCTTT
CDR3 protein: CAWSEKGRGNTEAFF
V gene: TRBV30
clone size: -
J gene: TRBJ1-1
D gene: -

CDR3 DNA: TGTGCCAGTAGCGATGACCGTCCGCTCCCTGACAATGAGCAGTTCTTC
CDR3 protein: CASSDDRPLPDNEQFF
V gene: TRBV19
clone size: once
J gene: TRBJ2-1
D gene: -

CDR3 DNA: TGTGCCTGGACCCTAGGGGTGGAGGCGAGAGCTTTCTTT
CDR3 protein: CAWTLGVEARAFF
V gene: TRBV30
clone size: -
J gene: TRBJ1-1
D gene: -

CDR3 DNA: TGTGCCAGCAGCAAAGTCGTCACAGGGGAGGCCGAGCAGTACTTC
CDR3 protein: CASSKVVTGEAEQYF
V gene: TRBV21-1
clone size: -
J gene: TRBJ2-7
D gene: -

CDR3 DNA: TGTGCCAGCAGCAGAGGACAGGGGGTATACGAGCAGTACTTC
CDR3 protein: CASSRGQGVYEQYF
V gene: TRBV6-5
clone size: -
J gene: TRBJ2-7
D gene: TRBD1

CDR3 DNA: TGTGCCAGCAGCCTCGCGCCCCGGACTAGCGGGGGGAATGAGCAGTTCTTC
CDR3 protein: CASSLAPRTSGGNEQFF
V gene: TRBV11-2
clone size: -
J gene: TRBJ2-1
D gene: TRBD2

CDR3 DNA: TGCGCCAGCAGCTTAGAAATACGGAGTGAAGCTTTCTTT
CDR3 protein: CASSLEIRSEAFF
V gene: TRBV5-1
clone size: once
J gene: TRBJ1-1
D gene: -

CDR3 DNA: TGTGCCAGCAGCCCGCCTAAGAGGGACACTGAAGCTTTCTTT
CDR3 protein: CASSPPKRDTEAFF
V gene: TRBV5-8
clone size: -
J gene: TRBJ1-1
D gene: -

CDR3 DNA: TGTGCCAGCAGCCACTACTCCGAGGGGGGCGAGCAGTTCTTC
CDR3 protein: CASSHYSEGGEQFF
V gene: TRBV5-4
clone size: -
J gene: TRBJ2-1
D gene: -

CDR3 DNA: TGTGCCAGCAGCCAAGCCCCCCGGACGGGTGAGACCCAGTACTTC
CDR3 protein: CASSQAPRTGETQYF
V gene: TRBV3-1/TRBV3-2
clone size: once
J gene: TRBJ2-5
D gene: -

CDR3 DNA: TGTGCCAGCAGCGCCTGGTCCCTAGATCTCAATGAGCAGTTCTTC
CDR3 protein: CASSAWSLDLNEQFF
V gene: TRBV9
clone size: -
J gene: TRBJ2-1
D gene: -

CDR3 DNA: TGTGCCAGCAGCGCCGGACCTAGCGGCTACACCTTC
CDR3 protein: CASSAGPSGYTF
V gene: TRBV7-8
clone size: -
J gene: TRBJ1-2
D gene: -

CDR3 DNA: TGTGCCAGCAGCTTGGGGGGGCGGGGAGGCTACAATGAGCAGTTCTTC
CDR3 protein: CASSLGGRGGYNEQFF
V gene: TRBV5-4
clone size: -
J gene: TRBJ2-1
D gene: -

CDR3 DNA: TGTGCCAGTAGTATGGGTTTCGGGTTCACTGAAGCTTTCTTT
CDR3 protein: CASSMGFGFTEAFF
V gene: TRBV19
clone size: -
J gene: TRBJ1-1
D gene: -

CDR3 DNA: TGTGCCAGCAGCCCCGACGTCACAGATACGCAGTATTTT
CDR3 protein: CASSPDVTDTQYF
V gene: TRBV5-5
clone size: -
J gene: TRBJ2-3
D gene: -

CDR3 DNA: TGTGCCAGCAGAAGAGACCTGAGGGATGAAAAACTGTTTTTT
CDR3 protein: CASRRDLRDEKLFF
V gene: TRBV27
clone size: -
J gene: TRBJ1-4
D gene: -

CDR3 DNA: TGCAGCGGTGGGGATCATGAGCAGTTCTTC
CDR3 protein: CSGGDHEQFF
V gene: TRBV29-1
clone size: few
J gene: TRBJ2-1
D gene: -

CDR3 DNA: TGTACCAGCAGCGCAGGGTGGCAGCCTGAAGCTTTCTTT
CDR3 protein: CTSSAGWQPEAFF
V gene: TRBV5-6
clone size: -
J gene: TRBJ1-1
D gene: -

CDR3 DNA: TGTGCCAGCAGCTTGGGACTAGCGGGGGGTTACACCGGGGAGCTGTTTTTT
CDR3 protein: CASSLGLAGGYTGELFF
V gene: TRBV5-6
clone size: -
J gene: TRBJ2-2
D gene: TRBD2

CDR3 DNA: TGCGCCAGCAGCTTACAGGGGTTGGATGAAAAACTGTTTTTT
CDR3 protein: CASSLQGLDEKLFF
V gene: TRBV5-1
clone size: -
J gene: TRBJ1-4
D gene: TRBD1

CDR3 DNA: TGTGCCAGCAGTGCGAGGGGAAGCGGTGGGGCCAACGTCCTGACTTTC
CDR3 protein: CASSARGSGGANVLTF
V gene: TRBV6-4
clone size: -
J gene: TRBJ2-6
D gene: -

CDR3 DNA: TGTGCTAGTGGTTTGGCAGGAGGAGGACAGCCCCAGCATTTT
CDR3 protein: CASGLAGGGQPQHF
V gene: TRBV12-5
clone size: -
J gene: TRBJ1-5
D gene: -

CDR3 DNA: TGCAGTGCTAGTGGAGGGCGAAATGAAAAACTGTTTTTT
CDR3 protein: CSASGGRNEKLFF
V gene: TRBV20-1
clone size: -
J gene: TRBJ1-4
D gene: -

CDR3 DNA: TGTGCCAGCAGCTTGTTGCTCGAAGAGACCCAGTACTTC
CDR3 protein: CASSLLLEETQYF
V gene: TRBV5-4
clone size: -
J gene: TRBJ2-5
D gene: -

CDR3 DNA: TGTGCCAGCAGAGGCCCAGGGGGAAAAAATCAGCCCCAGCATTTT
CDR3 protein: CASRGPGGKNQPQHF
V gene: TRBV2
clone size: -
J gene: TRBJ1-5
D gene: TRBD1

CDR3 DNA: TGTGCCAGCAGCCCGAACACCGAACTGGGGGGTTTAAATGAGCAGTTCTTC
CDR3 protein: CASSPNTELGGLNEQFF
V gene: TRBV7-9
clone size: -
J gene: TRBJ2-1
D gene: -

CDR3 DNA: TGTGCCAGCAGCCGGGACTCTGGGGTCTCTGGAAACACCATATATTTT
CDR3 protein: CASSRDSGVSGNTIYF
V gene: TRBV5-4
clone size: once
J gene: TRBJ1-3
D gene: -

CDR3 DNA: TGTGCCAGCAGCTCGGACAGGGCAAGCTCCTACGAGCAGTACTTC
CDR3 protein: CASSSDRASSYEQYF
V gene: TRBV5-4
clone size: once
J gene: TRBJ2-7
D gene: TRBD1

CDR3 DNA: TGTGCCAGCAGCCAAGCCAGGGAGTTTGAGCAGTTCTTC
CDR3 protein: CASSQAREFEQFF
V gene: TRBV7-9
clone size: -
J gene: TRBJ2-1
D gene: -

CDR3 DNA: TGTGCCAGCACTCTCCAGATGAACACTGAAGCTTTCTTT
CDR3 protein: CASTLQMNTEAFF
V gene: TRBV6-6
clone size: -
J gene: TRBJ1-1
D gene: -

CDR3 DNA: TGTGCCAGCAGCGACTCCGAATGGAATGAAAAACTGTTTTTT
CDR3 protein: CASSDSEWNEKLFF
V gene: TRBV9
clone size: -
J gene: TRBJ1-4
D gene: -

CDR3 DNA: TGTGCCAGCAGCCAAGATGAGGGACTCTCCTACGAGCAGTACTTC
CDR3 protein: CASSQDEGLSYEQYF
V gene: TRBV4-2
clone size: -
J gene: TRBJ2-7
D gene: -

CDR3 DNA: TGTGCCAGCAGCACAACTGGGCCAGGGGAAACCTACGAGCAGTACTTC
CDR3 protein: CASSTTGPGETYEQYF
V gene: TRBV21-1
clone size: -
J gene: TRBJ2-7
D gene: -

CDR3 DNA: TGCAGCGCTTCCGGGACAGGGAGTAACTATGGCTACACCTTC
CDR3 protein: CSASGTGSNYGYTF
V gene: TRBV29-1
clone size: -
J gene: TRBJ1-2
D gene: TRBD1

CDR3 DNA: TGTGCCAGCAGTTCGGGGGTTATCTATAATTCACCCCTCCACTTT
CDR3 protein: CASSSGVIYNSPLHF
V gene: TRBV6-5
clone size: -
J gene: TRBJ1-6
D gene: -

CDR3 DNA: TGTGCCAGCAGCTTAAGGGGGATAGCGGGTTCACCCCTCCACTTT
CDR3 protein: CASSLRGIAGSPLHF
V gene: TRBV7-8
clone size: few
J gene: TRBJ1-6
D gene: -

CDR3 DNA: TGTGCCAGCAGCGTGGGTGGAGAGTTAGGGGAAGCTTTCTTT
CDR3 protein: CASSVGGELGEAFF
V gene: TRBV9
clone size: -
J gene: TRBJ1-1
D gene: -

CDR3 DNA: TGTGCCACCAGTGAACCAAACAGGGGGCGGCGAGAGACCCAGTACTTC
CDR3 protein: CATSEPNRGRRETQYF
V gene: TRBV24-1
clone size: -
J gene: TRBJ2-5
D gene: TRBD1

CDR3 DNA: TGTGCCATCAGAATAAATGACAGCCCTAATTCACCCCTCCACTTT
CDR3 protein: CAIRINDSPNSPLHF
V gene: TRBV10-3
clone size: -
J gene: TRBJ1-6
D gene: -

CDR3 DNA: TGTGCCAGCTCACCACGAGCAGGTAATCAGCCCCAGCATTTT
CDR3 protein: CASSPRAGNQPQHF
V gene: TRBV18
clone size: -
J gene: TRBJ1-5
D gene: -

CDR3 DNA: TGTGCCAGCAGCGGAGGCCCCCGATCAAACTATGGCTACACCTTC
CDR3 protein: CASSGGPRSNYGYTF
V gene: TRBV9
clone size: -
J gene: TRBJ1-2
D gene: -

CDR3 DNA: TGTGCCAGCAGCTTATTGTCCCTTACGCAAGTGACGGGGGTCGATGAGCAGTTCTTC
CDR3 protein: CASSLLSLTQVTGVDEQFF
V gene: TRBV7-8
clone size: -
J gene: TRBJ2-1
D gene: -

CDR3 DNA: TGCGCCAGCAGCTTGGGACCAGCGGCCATCTCCTACGAGCAGTACTTC
CDR3 protein: CASSLGPAAISYEQYF
V gene: TRBV5-1
clone size: -
J gene: TRBJ2-7
D gene: -

CDR3 DNA: TGTGCCAGCAGCAAAATGACCGGGACTAGCGGGAGTTCCTACAATGAGCAGTTCTTC
CDR3 protein: CASSKMTGTSGSSYNEQFF
V gene: TRBV9
clone size: -
J gene: TRBJ2-1
D gene: TRBD2